What follows describes a single T cell receptor beta chain. As processed by the authors: For nucleated cells, counts were estimated from reference gene primer amplification. The repertoire was sequenced with immunoSEQ multiplex PCR; TCRdb's copy has only in-frame clones and lacks some. V and J calls and clone size are those listed in that table; D and trimming were worked out from the DNA. In the table there are 75,000 to 95,000 clones, about 82% of which are singletons. This sample stems from a study of blood T cell repertoires in COVID-19. Study in general: The cDNA or gDNA used as material had been derived from T cells, B-cell-depleted T cells, or PBMCs.

V was cut by 4 bases and J by 8 bases, with 7 bases left in between. Germline CDR1 reads KGHDR; CDR2 reads SFDVKD. This CDR3 is built from 11 residues. This clonotype was sampled from an elderly man with active or convalescent COVID-19. Specimen: peripheral blood. J is TRBJ1-2 and V is TRBV24-1; D unresolved. The CDR3 nucleotides read TGTGCCACCAGTGACCCGGTCGGCTACACCTTC. Translated: CATSDPVGYTF.